Below, 30 T cell receptor beta chains from the same sample are listed, as sequenced in a study of cytomegalovirus exposure and HLA in healthy donors. Use of 60 Vbeta and 13 Jbeta primers characterized the PCR. Generated by immunoSEQ multiplex PCR, the TCRdb table keeps only in-frame clones and is missing some. The sample carries about 140,000 clones, 64% recorded once. Sequenced input: PBMCs. These receptor sequences come from a woman aged 40 to 50 in good health and CMV-seronegative.

This chain joins TRBV5-1 and TRBJ2-5; D might be TRBD1 (5 bases). V was pared by 1 base and J by 7 bases, with 11 bases between. Germline lookup yields CDR1 SGHRS and CDR2 YFSETQ. The CDR3 contains 13 residues. The chain's CDR3 is CASSLQGGVTQYF. The CDR3, as DNA: TGCGCCAGCAGCTTGCAGGGCGGCGTGACCCAGTACTTC.

The rearrangement joins TRBV7-2 to TRBJ2-7, with 9 positions matching TRBD2. The trim removed 3 bases at V and 4 bases at J, leaving 7 bases unmatched. Looked up from germline, CDR1 is SGHTA and CDR2 is FQGNSA. This CDR3 spans 15 amino acids. CDR3 bases: TGTGCCAGCAGCTTCCTAGCGGGGTACGGGTACGAGCAGTACTTC. Amino acid sequence: CASSFLAGYGYEQYF.

This clone has a handful of counts. The chain links TRBV30 to TRBJ1-1; D not certain. V lost 2 bases, J lost 10 bases, and 11 bases lay in between. Germline V CDR1 and CDR2: GTSNPN, SVGIG (reference sequence). This CDR3 has 11 amino acids. CDR3: CAWSIEGGAFF. The CDR3 nucleotides are TGTGCCTGGAGTATAGAGGGTGGAGCTTTCTTT.

This clone came up once. CDR3 region: CASGFRLGGNTEAFF. The CDR3 nucleotides read TGTGCTAGTGGTTTCCGATTAGGAGGAAACACTGAAGCTTTCTTT. The chain links TRBV12-5 to TRBJ1-1, with D uncertain. Trimming stripped 3 bases from V and 2 bases from J, with 13 bases between. The CDR3 is 15 residues long. The germline CDR1 and CDR2 sequences are LGHNT and FRNRAP.

The chain has TRBV7-2 and TRBJ1-6; tentatively, D is TRBD1 (5 bases). Deletions cut 5 bases from V and 2 bases from J, with 16 bases between. The germline gives CDR1 SGHTA, CDR2 FQGNSA. This CDR3 has 17 amino acids. The CDR3 protein is CASSGTGGKAYNSPLHF. The CDR3 nucleotides read TGTGCCAGCAGCGGGACTGGCGGGAAGGCCTATAATTCACCCCTCCACTTT.

The genes are TRBV11-2 and TRBJ1-4, with TRBD1 matching 9 bases. CDR1 SGHAT and CDR2 FQNNGV come from the germline V gene. The V gene end was trimmed by 3 bases and the J gene end by 7 bases; junction bases not matched to a gene: 6. There are 15 residues in the CDR3. This CDR3 reads CASSFVTGGGEKLFF. CDR3 bases: TGTGCCAGCAGCTTCGTTACAGGGGGCGGTGAAAAACTGTTTTTT.

The rearrangement joins TRBV7-9 to TRBJ1-1; 7 bases are shared with TRBD1. The CDR3 has 16 residues. J lost 4 bases, V lost 1 base, and 9 bases had no gene match. Germline loops: CDR1 SEHNR, CDR2 FQNEAQ (reference sequence). The CDR3 nucleotides are TGTGCCAGCAGCTTAGGACAGGGAAGTTCGGGCACTGAAGCTTTCTTT. Translated, it gives CASSLGQGSSGTEAFF.

J is TRBJ2-7 and V is TRBV4-3; 8 bases fit TRBD1. V shed 1 base and J 0 bases; nucleotides not matched to a gene: 2. There are 15 residues in the CDR3. CDR1 and CDR2 from the germline V gene are LGHNA and YSLEER. The CDR3 DNA reads TGCGCCAGCAGCCAAGGGACAGGGCTCTCCTACGAGCAGTACTTC. This translates into CASSQGTGLSYEQYF.

The rearrangement links TRBV6-1 to TRBJ1-2; D not resolved. V was cut by 0 bases and J by 2 bases, with 10 bases left in between. Germline-derived CDR1 and CDR2 are MNHNS and SASEGT. The CDR3 has 15 amino acids. CDR3 residues: CASSEAYPANYGYTF. The CDR3 DNA sequence: TGTGCCAGCAGTGAAGCATACCCAGCGAACTATGGCTACACCTTC.

The chain recombines TRBV6-6 with TRBJ1-1, with D unresolved. This CDR3 comprises 13 residues. Germline loops: CDR1 MNHNY, CDR2 SVGAGI (reference sequence). V was pared by 0 bases and J by 6 bases, with 8 bases between. This chain's CDR3 is CASSYSREAEAFF. CDR3 bases: TGTGCCAGCAGTTACTCGCGGGAGGCTGAAGCTTTCTTT.

The CDR3 DNA reads as TGCGCCAGCAGCCGCGGGGACCCTAGGCTAAACACTGAAGCTTTCTTT. Its translation: CASSRGDPRLNTEAFF. The chain combines TRBV5-1 with TRBJ1-1; possibly TRBD1 for D (5 bases). Looked up from germline, CDR1 is SGHRS and CDR2 is YFSETQ. V was cut by 4 bases and J by 2 bases, with 18 bases left in between. The CDR3 loop spans 16 amino acids.

With respect to this clone: Sequence at one end of the junction differs from germline and may be a read error. The same CDR3 arises from other DNA sequences in this sample as well. The rearrangement uses TRBV6-4 and TRBJ1-4; D perhaps matches TRBD1 (5 bases). The CDR3 has 16 residues. Germline V lookup: CDR1 MRHNA, CDR2 SNTAGT. Written as DNA, the CDR3 is TGTGCCAGCAGTCCCGAAGCGGGATCAGGGAATGAAAAGCTGTTTTTT. Amino acid sequence: CASSPEAGSGNEKLFF.

The V call is TRBV9, the J call TRBJ2-6, with D maybe TRBD1 (5 bases). The germline V gene encodes CDR1 SGDLS and CDR2 YYNGEE. Trimming took 4 bases from V and 2 from J, leaving 13 bases between them. CDR3 size: 16 residues. This CDR3 is CASSPRQGPGANVLTF. CDR3 coding DNA: TGTGCCAGCAGCCCCCGGCAGGGCCCTGGGGCCAACGTCCTGACTTTC. The whole variable domain, remainder taken from reference TRBV9 and TRBJ2-6, is DSGVTQTPKHLITATGQRVTLRCSPRSGDLSVYWYQQSLDQGLQFLIQYYNGEERAKGNILERFSAQQFPDLHSELNLSSLELGDSALYFCASSPRQGPGANVLTFGAGSRLTVL.

This chain links TRBV7-9 with TRBJ2-7; possibly TRBD2 for D (5 bases). This CDR3 comprises 16 residues. Germline-derived CDR1 and CDR2 are SEHNR and FQNEAQ (reference sequence). V lost 0 bases, J lost 0 bases, and 12 bases lay in between. The CDR3 protein is CASSLAPTGSSYEQYF. CDR3 coding DNA: TGTGCCAGCAGCTTAGCGCCCACGGGGAGCTCCTACGAGCAGTACTTC.

CDR3 region: CASSQVASGGYEQYF. The DNA of the CDR3 is TGCGCCAGCAGCCAAGTAGCTAGCGGGGGCTACGAGCAGTACTTC. The chain links TRBV4-3 to TRBJ2-7, with 10 bases aligning to TRBD2. J was trimmed by 3 bases and V by 1 base; bases with no gene match: 3. CDR3 length: 15 residues. Germline V gene data show CDR1 as LGHNA and CDR2 as YSLEER.

This clone was seen a few times. The V call is TRBV6-5, the J call TRBJ1-1; D may be TRBD1 (5 bases). Germline CDR1 and CDR2: MNHEY and SVGAGI. Trimming took 2 bases from V and 3 from J, leaving 13 bases between them. There are 15 residues in the CDR3. CDR3 bases: TGTGCCAGCAGTTACCGCGGGGCCGGGTACACTGAAGCTTTCTTT. As protein: CASSYRGAGYTEAFF.

CDR3 nucleotides: TGCGCCAGCAGCTTGCCGGACAGGGGAAACACCATATATTTT. Amino acids: CASSLPDRGNTIYF. The rearrangement uses TRBV5-1 and TRBJ1-3; 7 nucleotides agree with TRBD1. Germline V lookup: CDR1 SGHRS, CDR2 YFSETQ. Trimming at V came to 1 base and at J to 4 bases, leaving 2 bases not matched to a gene. This CDR3 region has 14 residues.

About this clone: Additional DNA sequences in this sample encode the identical CDR3. V and J are TRBV5-1 and TRBJ2-6; D is ambiguous. The V and J ends lost 2 bases and 4 bases respectively, with 7 bases between them. CDR1 and CDR2 (germline): SGHRS, YFSETQ. The CDR3 runs to 14 residues. CDR3 loop: CASSLSSGANVLTF. CDR3 coding DNA: TGCGCCAGCAGCTTATCGAGCGGGGCCAACGTCCTGACTTTC. Using reference TRBV5-1 and TRBJ2-6 for the parts outside the CDR3, the full variable domain is KAGVTQTPRYLIKTRGQQVTLSCSPISGHRSVSWYQQTPGQGLQFLFEYFSETQRNKGNFPGRFSGRQFSNSRSEMNVSTLELGDSALYLCASSLSSGANVLTFGAGSRLTVL.

V and J are TRBV5-1 and TRBJ2-3; D not resolved. This CDR3 has 14 residues. The ends were cut back, 2 bases at V and 0 bases at J, with 7 bases in the middle. CDR1 is SGHRS, CDR2 YFSETQ, per germline. CDR3 nucleotide sequence: TGCGCCAGCAGCTTTCAGTATAGCACAGATACGCAGTATTTT. This gives the protein CASSFQYSTDTQYF.

This clone has just one count. V usage is TRBV2 and J usage is TRBJ1-4, with D possibly TRBD1 on 6 matching bases. Between the trimmed V and J ends, which lost 7 bases and 0 bases, there was a span of 12 bases. Per germline, CDR1 SNHLY and CDR2 FYNNEI. CDR3 length equals 15 residues. The DNA of the CDR3 is TGTGCCAGCAATAGGGACACCGCAACTAATGAAAAACTGTTTTTT. Its protein product is CASNRDTATNEKLFF. Based on the CDR3 plus reference TRBV2 and TRBJ1-4, the full variable domain is EPEVTQTPSHQVTQMGQEVILRCVPISNHLYFYWYRQILGQKVEFLVSFYNNEISEKSEIFDDQFSVERPDGSNFTLKIRSTKLEDSAMYFCASNRDTATNEKLFFGSGTQLSVL.

This chain links TRBV15 with TRBJ2-3; D is uncertain. This CDR3 has 14 amino acids. Between the trimmed V and J ends, which lost 2 bases and 2 bases, there was a span of 8 bases. CDR1 is LNHNV, CDR2 YYDKDF, per germline (reference sequence). DNA for the CDR3: TGTGCCACCAGCAGACCTCTATTCACAGATACGCAGTATTTT. It specifies CATSRPLFTDTQYF.

The rearrangement links TRBV6-5 to TRBJ2-3, with 9 bases fitting TRBD1. Trimming cost V 2 bases and J 6 bases; bases outside gene matches: 6. Germline V gene sequence: CDR1 MNHEY, CDR2 SVGAGI. The CDR3 has 15 residues. CDR3 loop: CASSYAGQGSDTQYF. For the CDR3, the DNA is TGTGCCAGCAGTTACGCAGGACAGGGGTCGGATACGCAGTATTTT.

V and J are TRBV30 and TRBJ2-1; tentative D call: TRBD2 (5 bases). Trimming pared 5 bases from V and 8 bases from J, leaving 13 bases between. Germline V gives CDR1 GTSNPN, CDR2 SVGIG (reference sequence). This CDR3 has 12 amino acids. CDR3 sequence: CAWDTSSDEQFF. CDR3 sequence (DNA): TGTGCCTGGGATACTAGTAGCGATGAGCAGTTCTTC.

The chain combines TRBV28 with TRBJ1-2; D is possibly TRBD1 (6 bases). Looked up from germline, CDR1 is MDHEN and CDR2 is SYDVKM. The germline V and J ends were trimmed by 5 bases and 8 bases, with 21 bases remaining between them. The CDR3 length is 15 residues. Here the CDR3 reads CASSPRLQGRQGYTF. The CDR3 DNA reads TGTGCCAGCAGTCCCCGCCTCCAGGGGAGACAGGGCTACACCTTC.

This rearrangement joins TRBV27 to TRBJ1-2; D not resolved. The ends were cut back, 3 bases at V and 4 bases at J, with 12 bases in the middle. This CDR3 has 14 amino acids. The germline V gene has CDR1 MNHEY and CDR2 SMNVEV (reference sequence). The CDR3 coding sequence is TGTGCCAGCAGTTTCCTTTACAGCTCCTATGGCTACACCTTC. It codes for CASSFLYSSYGYTF.

J is TRBJ1-2 and V is TRBV30; 7 bases align to TRBD1. This CDR3 is 13 amino acids long. V dropped 3 bases and J dropped 8; count of bases not matched to a gene: 9. The germline V gene encodes CDR1 GTSNPN and CDR2 SVGIG (reference sequence). In nucleotides, the CDR3 is TGTGCCTGGAGCGGTGGGACAGCCCAGGGCTACACCTTC. This codes for CAWSGGTAQGYTF.

The sample holds a few counts of this clone. The V gene is TRBV6-6, the J gene TRBJ2-3, with 9 bases matching TRBD2. From germline, CDR1 is MNHNY and CDR2 SVGAGI (reference sequence). V gave up 0 bases and J gave up 9 bases; unmatched junction bases: 4. The CDR3 is 14 amino acids. CDR3 sequence: CASSYSILAGTQYF. CDR3 bases: TGTGCCAGCAGTTACTCGATCCTAGCGGGGACGCAGTATTTT.

V usage is TRBV5-1 and J usage is TRBJ1-1, with D maybe TRBD1 (5 bases). The germline V gene has CDR1 SGHRS and CDR2 YFSETQ. The CDR3 has 17 residues. The V end lost 3 bases, the J end lost 1 base, and 19 bases lay between the germline ends. The CDR3 DNA sequence: TGCGCCAGCAGCTCGCTTACCTACACAGGAAGGAACACTGAAGCTTTCTTT. Residues: CASSSLTYTGRNTEAFF.

This clone has more than one count but fewer than ten. The J gene is TRBJ2-7, the V gene TRBV9, with a possible D match to TRBD1 (5 bases). Germline CDR1 is SGDLS and CDR2 is YYNGEE. The CDR3 has 13 amino acids. Between the trimmed V and J ends, which lost 0 bases and 2 bases, there was a span of 6 bases. This chain's CDR3 is CASSVAGTYEQYF. The CDR3 nucleotides read TGTGCCAGCAGCGTAGCAGGGACCTACGAGCAGTACTTC.

The count of this clone is one. This chain connects TRBV14 to TRBJ2-4; the D gene is possibly TRBD2 (5 bases). Per the germline V gene, CDR1 is SGHDN and CDR2 is FVKESK. With 1 base removed from V and 0 bases from J, the gap between germline ends came to 13 bases. The length of the CDR3 is 17 residues. CDR3 in DNA: TGTGCCAGCAGCCAAGCCGGAGGCGGACTAGCCAAAAACATTCAGTACTTC. Translation gives CASSQAGGGLAKNIQYF.